This T cell receptor (beta chain) was sequenced during a study of identical twins. Using its own MiXCR run on the 5' RACE reads, TCRdb lists one record per CDR3 protein. Of 310,000 or so distinct CDR3 sequences in the sample, roughly 9% were seen once. This clonotype was seen a handful of times. The V gene's germline CDR1 is MRHNA and CDR2 SNTAGT. Trimming at V came to 1 base and at J to 6 bases, leaving 2 bases not matched to a gene. There are 15 residues in the CDR3. The data were also submitted as part of a second study, on yellow fever vaccine responses in identical twins.

The sample consisted of CD8+ T cells sorted from blood. The receptor comes from a woman between 18 and 29 years old in good health. The rearrangement joins TRBV6-4 to TRBJ2-1, with 11 bases fitting TRBD2. The chain's CDR3 is CASSDWLAGGNEQFF. The CDR3 nucleotides are TGTGCCAGCAGTGACTGGCTAGCGGGAGGCAATGAGCAGTTCTTC.